These T cell receptor beta chains were read from a single sample in a study of shared clonotypes between healthy human individuals. The assay was immunoSEQ multiplex PCR, and TCRdb's table has in-frame clones only and misses some. The data hold approximately 1,500,000 clones, with roughly 96% observed a single time. The sequenced material came from naive CD4+ T cells sorted from blood. These receptors were obtained from a man younger than 40 in good health. CDR3s include the opening cysteine and the closing phenylalanine or tryptophan. The D gene is left open where the match is weak. Size is omitted from some rows. Given values are once, few, many or a class for expanded clones.

TRBV5-6	NA	TRBD1	TRBJ2-7	TGTGCCAGCAGCTTTAGGGGGACAGGGGTCTACGAGCAGTACTTC	CASSFRGTGVYEQYF
TRBV5-5	NA	NA	TRBJ1-5	TGTGCCAGCAGCATCGGGGAAGATCAGCCCCAGCATTTT	CASSIGEDQPQHF
TRBV19	NA	NA	TRBJ1-1	TGTGCCAGTAGTGTGACCCGGAACACTGAAGCTTTCTTT	CASSVTRNTEAFF
TRBV27	NA	NA	TRBJ2-7	TGTGCCAGCAGTTTCCGCGACGGACCCTACGAGCAGTACTTC	CASSFRDGPYEQYF
TRBV6-5	NA	TRBD1	TRBJ2-3	TGTGCCAGCAGTTTCTTCGGGACAGGGAAAGATACGCAGTATTTT	CASSFFGTGKDTQYF
TRBV27	NA	TRBD2	TRBJ2-7	TGTGCCAGCAACGGGGTGGCTAGCGGGAAATACGAGCAGTACTTC	CASNGVASGKYEQYF
TRBV19	NA	NA	TRBJ1-5	TGTAGTTCTACAGGGAGAAGGGAGCCCCAGCATTTT	CSSTGRREPQHF
TRBV2	NA	NA	TRBJ2-2	TGTGCCAGCTCCTATACGAACACCGGGGAGCTGTTTTTT	CASSYTNTGELFF
TRBV6-1	NA	NA	TRBJ1-3	TGTGCCAGCAGTGCGCGGGGTCGGAACACCATATATTTT	CASSARGRNTIYF
TRBV19	NA	NA	TRBJ2-7	TGTGCCAGTAGTTCACGACAGGCCCGAACCTCCTACGAGCAGTACTTC	CASSSRQARTSYEQYF
TRBV7-3	NA	TRBD1	TRBJ2-7	TGTGCCAGCAGCTTAGACAGAGGGGGCCGCTACGAGCAGTACTTC	CASSLDRGGRYEQYF
TRBV28	NA	NA	TRBJ1-2	TGTGCCAGCAGGTCTGAGGGCTATGGCTACACCTTC	CASRSEGYGYTF
TRBV4-1	NA	TRBD2	TRBJ2-5	TGCGCCAGCAGTCTAGCGGGAGGGCCCTCAGAGACCCAGTACTTC	CASSLAGGPSETQYF
TRBV18	NA	NA	TRBJ1-2	TGTGCCAGTGGAGATGGTACTATTTATGGCTACACCTTC	CASGDGTIYGYTF
TRBV6-5	few	NA	TRBJ1-5	TGTGCCAGCAGTGTAACTAGGGGCAATCAGCCCCAGCATTTT	CASSVTRGNQPQHF
TRBV5-1	NA	NA	TRBJ2-3	TGCGCCAGCAGCCCAAACCCCCCACTAGAGAGGACAGATACGCAGTATTTT	CASSPNPPLERTDTQYF
TRBV5-1	NA	TRBD1	TRBJ2-7	TGCGCCAGCAGCACCGGACAGGGGAGTCCCGGGACCTACGAGCAGTACTTC	CASSTGQGSPGTYEQYF
TRBV2	NA	TRBD2	TRBJ2-7	TGTGCCAGCAGACCAAGCGGGACTACCTACGAGCAGTACTTC	CASRPSGTTYEQYF
TRBV28	once	NA	TRBJ1-1	TGTGCCAGCAGTTTAACAGCCACGGGAGCTTTCTTT	CASSLTATGAFF
TRBV27	NA	NA	TRBJ1-1	TGTGCCAGCATGTCAGGGAGGACAAAACAGTTCCCGAACACTGAAGCTTTCTTT	CASMSGRTKQFPNTEAFF
TRBV7-8	once	NA	TRBJ1-1	TGTGCCAGCAGCTCCCAATGGAGGGGCATGAACACTGAAGCTTTCTTT	CASSSQWRGMNTEAFF
TRBV6-1	NA	NA	TRBJ1-3	TGTGCCAGCAGTGAATACCCAGGAATTGGAAACACCATATATTTT	CASSEYPGIGNTIYF
TRBV20-1	NA	NA	TRBJ2-3	TGCAGTGCTAGAGAGACTAGAGGGTATTTT	CSARETRGYF
TRBV7-3	NA	NA	TRBJ2-5	TGTGCCAGCAGCTTAAGCCTTGGGGAGACCCAGTACTTC	CASSLSLGETQYF
TRBV7-8	NA	TRBD2	TRBJ2-2	TGTGCCAGCAGCTCCGGACTAGCGGGAGCCCGGGAGCTGTTTTTT	CASSSGLAGARELFF
TRBV2	NA	NA	TRBJ1-5	TGTGCCAGCAAGGGGAGGCCCAGCCCTAGCAATCAGCCCCAGCATTTT	CASKGRPSPSNQPQHF
TRBV9	NA	NA	TRBJ2-5	TGTGCCAGCAGCCCAGGAGGGGGTTCCCGCTACCAAGAGACCCAGTACTTC	CASSPGGGSRYQETQYF
TRBV18	NA	TRBD1	TRBJ1-4	TGTGCCAGCTCACCGGACAGGGCGCTCAATGAAAAACTGTTTTTT	CASSPDRALNEKLFF
TRBV9	NA	NA	TRBJ2-5	TGTGCCAGCAGCCCCGGTAGCGGCACTCTTGGGGAGACCCAGTACTTC	CASSPGSGTLGETQYF
TRBV25-1	NA	NA	TRBJ2-2	TGTGCCAGCAGTGCAGTGCCCGGCTCGAACACCGGGGAGCTGTTTTTT	CASSAVPGSNTGELFF
TRBV5-8	NA	TRBD1	TRBJ2-5	TGTGCCAGCAGCTTGTTAGGGGGAACAGGGGAAGAGACCCAGTACTTC	CASSLLGGTGEETQYF
TRBV5-1	NA	NA	TRBJ1-2	TGCGCCAGCAGCTTGAATCAGGGAAACTATGGCTACACCTTC	CASSLNQGNYGYTF
TRBV5-4	NA	TRBD2	TRBJ2-3	TGTGCCAGCAGTTTAATCCCGACTAGCGAACGAACAGATACGCAGTATTTT	CASSLIPTSERTDTQYF
TRBV5-6	NA	NA	TRBJ2-7	TGTGCCAGCAGCTTTAGGGGGCTAGCGGTACCTAAGGGGGACGAGCAGTACTTC	CASSFRGLAVPKGDEQYF
TRBV28	NA	NA	TRBJ2-3	TGTGCCAGCATTCAAATGGGCGGGACCACAGATACGCAGTATTTT	CASIQMGGTTDTQYF
TRBV5-1	NA	NA	TRBJ2-2	TGCGCCAGCAGCGGGAGGGCAGGGGACACCGGGGAGCTGTTTTTT	CASSGRAGDTGELFF
TRBV18	once	NA	TRBJ2-5	TGTGCCAGCTCACCACCGGGTAATCTGGACTCGCAGTACTTC	CASSPPGNLDSQYF
TRBV6-1	few	NA	TRBJ2-7	TGTGCCAGCAGTGAAGAGGGCAGCCGTTCCTACGAGCAGTACTTC	CASSEEGSRSYEQYF
TRBV19	NA	TRBD2	TRBJ2-5	TGTGCCAGTAGTATGGGCGGGAGAGAGACCCAGTACTTC	CASSMGGRETQYF
TRBV2	NA	TRBD1	TRBJ1-4	TGTGCCAGCAGTTTTGACAGGGGAGAAAAACTGTTTTTT	CASSFDRGEKLFF
TRBV7-6	NA	TRBD1	TRBJ2-1	TGTGCCAGCAGCTCCCGCAGGGGGCAGGGTGAGCAGTTCTTC	CASSSRRGQGEQFF
TRBV5-1	NA	NA	TRBJ2-3	TGCGCCAGCAGCTTGAAGGGCGAGCTCACAGATACGCAGTATTTT	CASSLKGELTDTQYF
TRBV5-8	NA	NA	TRBJ2-2	TGTGCCAGCAGCTTGGACAGGGCGGTCGGGGAGCTGTTTTTT	CASSLDRAVGELFF
TRBV9	NA	NA	TRBJ2-3	TGTGCCAGCAGCGACCGCACAGATACGCAGTATTTT	CASSDRTDTQYF
TRBV2	NA	NA	TRBJ2-1	TGTGCCAGCAGTGAGAGGGTTTACAATGAGCAGTTCTTC	CASSERVYNEQFF
TRBV6-1	NA	NA	TRBJ2-7	TGTGCCAGCAGTGCCAACAGGGGAGGTTCGGGAGAGCAGTACTTC	CASSANRGGSGEQYF
TRBV10-2	NA	NA	TRBJ2-7	TGCGCCAGCAGTGAGTTGCTTCGGGAGCAGTACTTC	CASSELLREQYF
TRBV28	NA	TRBD2	TRBJ2-1	TGTGCCAGCAGTTTTAACGGGAGGAATGAGCAGTTCTTC	CASSFNGRNEQFF
TRBV28	NA	TRBD2	TRBJ2-1	TGTGCCAGCAGTCCCCCCCCTAGCGGGAGAAGTGAGCAGTTCTTC	CASSPPPSGRSEQFF
TRBV27	NA	NA	TRBJ2-7	TGTGCCAGCAGTTTCACAGGGATGAGAGAGCAGTACTTC	CASSFTGMREQYF
TRBV6-5	NA	NA	TRBJ1-4	TGTGCCAGCAGCCACCGTCTGGCAACTAATGAAAAACTGTTTTTT	CASSHRLATNEKLFF